Listed here are 17 T cell receptor beta chains from one sample, sequenced in a study of response to subunit inactivated influenza vaccine. TCRdb re-derived calls from the RT-PCR reads in MiXCR, one entry per CDR3 protein. Here the sample spans 550,000 to 800,000 distinct CDR3 sequences, about 15% being singletons. The source was PBMCs from blood, collected 12 days after vaccination. These receptors were obtained from a man aged 50 or older who received an inactivated influenza vaccine.

This clonotype was recorded at least ten times. The chain joins TRBV29-1 to TRBJ2-2; 9 bases line up with TRBD2. The CDR3 covers 15 residues. Looked up from germline, CDR1 is SQVTM and CDR2 is ANQGSEA. J was trimmed by 3 bases and V by 6 bases; bases with no gene match: 8. The CDR3 is CSVGAGTSHTGELFF. The CDR3 coding sequence is TGCAGCGTGGGGGCCGGGACTAGCCACACCGGGGAGCTGTTTTTT.

CDR3 in DNA: TGCGCCAGCAGCGAGGGTTGGGCCCAAGAGACCCAGTACTTC. It specifies CASSEGWAQETQYF. This rearrangement joins TRBV5-1 to TRBJ2-5; tentatively, D is TRBD2 (5 bases). The CDR3 contains 14 residues. Trimming took 4 bases from V and 1 from J, leaving 11 bases between them. CDR1 and CDR2 (germline): SGHRS, YFSETQ. Variable domain in full (rest from reference TRBV5-1 and TRBJ2-5): KAGVTQTPRYLIKTRGQQVTLSCSPISGHRSVSWYQQTPGQGLQFLFEYFSETQRNKGNFPGRFSGRQFSNSRSEMNVSTLELGDSALYLCASSEGWAQETQYFGPGTRLLVL.

This clonotype occurred a few times. The chain combines TRBV7-2 with TRBJ2-5; no clear D. V was cut by 2 bases and J by 4 bases, with 8 bases left in between. This CDR3 comprises 13 residues. In germline, CDR1 is SGHTA, CDR2 FQGNSA. For the CDR3, the DNA is TGTGCCAGCAGCTTAAGTACTCGAGAGACCCAGTACTTC. Protein product: CASSLSTRETQYF.

This clonotype was seen a few times. The V and J genes are TRBV15 and TRBJ1-4, with D tentatively TRBD1 (5 bases). This CDR3 has 14 residues. Trimming left V 4 bases short and J 7 bases short, with 13 bases between. Germline loops: CDR1 LNHNV, CDR2 YYDKDF (reference sequence). The CDR3 loop is CATSKKTRGEKLFF. CDR3 nucleotide sequence: TGTGCCACCAGCAAAAAGACAAGGGGTGAAAAACTGTTTTTT.

The chain recombines TRBV20-1 with TRBJ2-5; TRBD1 agrees at 9 bases. The CDR3 runs 13 residues. The trim removed 5 bases at V and 1 base at J, leaving 2 bases unmatched. The V gene's germline CDR1 is DFQATT and CDR2 SNEGSKA (reference sequence). The CDR3 loop is CSAGQGFQETQYF. The DNA of the CDR3 is TGCAGTGCTGGACAGGGGTTCCAAGAGACCCAGTACTTC.

The V and J genes are TRBV20-1 and TRBJ1-1; tentatively, D is TRBD1 (5 bases). CDR1 and CDR2 from the germline V gene are DFQATT and SNEGSKA (reference sequence). The CDR3 extends over 14 amino acids. Here the CDR3 DNA reads TGCAGCCAAACCCATCCGTCCAGGGCGGCTGAAGCTTTCTTT. The encoded protein is CSQTHPSRAAEAFF.

This clonotype was recorded many times. This rearrangement joins TRBV5-5 to TRBJ2-7; TRBD2 is a possible D gene (5 bases). The CDR3 consists of 12 residues. V dropped 5 bases and J dropped 6 bases, with 12 bases sitting between them. The germline V gene encodes CDR1 SGHKS and CDR2 YYEKEE (reference sequence). Here the CDR3 reads CASSPGISEQYF. CDR3 coding DNA: TGTGCCAGCAGTCCCGGGATATCCGAGCAGTACTTC. Based on the CDR3 plus reference TRBV5-5 and TRBJ2-7, the full variable domain is DAGVTQSPTHLIKTRGQQVTLRCSPISGHKSVSWYQQVLGQGPQFIFQYYEKEERGRGNFPDRFSARQFPNYSSELNVNALLLGDSALYLCASSPGISEQYFGPGTRLTVT.

The chain carries TRBV7-9 and TRBJ2-3; D possibly uses TRBD1 or TRBD2 (5 bases each). Germline CDR1 is SEHNR and CDR2 is FQNEAQ (reference sequence). V was cut by 3 bases and J by 6 bases, with 19 bases left in between. The CDR3 contains 16 residues. Here the CDR3 DNA reads TGTGCCAGCAGCTTGACCGGGACCCCCGGCGGTGATACGCAGTATTTT. It translates to CASSLTGTPGGDTQYF.

This sequence joins TRBV20-1 and TRBJ1-6; TRBD1 agrees at 7 bases. The CDR3 sequence is 12 residues long. Germline trimming cut 6 bases from V and 7 bases from J; bases unmatched to any gene: 3. Germline CDR1 is DFQATT and CDR2 is SNEGSKA (reference sequence). The CDR3 bases are TGCAGTGCCATGACAGGGAATTCACCCCTCCACTTT. This gives the protein CSAMTGNSPLHF.

This chain uses TRBV20-1 with TRBJ2-1, with 8 bases lining up with TRBD2. Looked up from germline, CDR1 is DFQATT and CDR2 is SNEGSKA (reference sequence). The CDR3 is 16 residues long. J gave up 4 bases and V 5 bases, and 13 bases lay outside the gene matches. The CDR3 here is CSAPSATAGDYNEQFF. The DNA of the CDR3 is TGCAGTGCTCCTTCTGCTACAGCGGGGGATTACAATGAGCAGTTCTTC.

The J gene is TRBJ2-1, the V gene TRBV7-2; 8 bases match TRBD2. The trim removed 0 bases at V and 9 bases at J, leaving 7 bases unmatched. The CDR3 length is 15 residues. Germline V gene sequence: CDR1 SGHTA, CDR2 FQGNSA. CDR3 nucleotide sequence: TGTGCCAGCAGCTTAGCTTCACTGGCGGGGGGTGAGCAGTTCTTC. Translation: CASSLASLAGGEQFF.

The chain couples TRBV7-2 to TRBJ2-1; D is unclear. Germline V lookup: CDR1 SGHTA, CDR2 FQGNSA. The germline V and J ends were trimmed by 5 bases and 8 bases, with 16 bases remaining between them. The CDR3 loop spans 14 amino acids. CDR3: CASSQGNVFYEQFF. For the CDR3, the DNA is TGTGCCAGCAGCCAAGGGAATGTGTTCTATGAGCAGTTCTTC.

This clonotype was picked up many times. V usage is TRBV29-1 and J usage is TRBJ1-4; no clear D gene. Germline values: CDR1 SQVTM, CDR2 ANQGSEA. The CDR3 is 12 residues long. The V end was cut by 5 bases, the J end by 5 bases, with 9 bases between. The CDR3: CSVSKGNEKLFF. The DNA for the CDR3 is TGCAGCGTTTCGAAAGGAAATGAAAAACTGTTTTTT.

The chain recombines TRBV4-3 with TRBJ2-2, with 9 nucleotides matching TRBD1. Germline CDR1 reads LGHNA; CDR2 reads YSLEER. The CDR3 sequence is 16 residues long. J lost 7 bases, V lost 3 bases, and 9 bases had no gene match. CDR3 nucleotide sequence: TGCGCCAGCAGCCAGCTGGGGACAGGGAGTGGCGGGGAGCTGTTTTTT. It encodes CASSQLGTGSGGELFF.

Worth noting for this clonotype: No DNA is shown, since the ends of the CDR3 on it are uncertain; the CDR3 is the one TCRdb lists. The chain carries TRBV6-1 and TRBJ2-2. CDR1 is MNHNS, CDR2 SASEGT, per germline. The CDR3 is 13 residues long, ends included. The chain's CDR3 is CASTSFGAGELFF.

On this clonotype: Given a much more abundant clone one base away, this may be a read error. V usage is TRBV20-1 and J usage is TRBJ2-1, with D perhaps matching TRBD2 (6 bases). CDR1 is DFQATT and CDR2 is SNEGSKA in the germline V gene (reference sequence). The length of the CDR3 is 15 residues. CDR3 amino acids: CSAIKGGVSYNEQSF. As DNA, the CDR3 is TGCAGTGCCATTAAAGGAGGGGTATCCTACAATGAGCAGTCCTTC.

With respect to this clonotype: This may stem from a read error, because a much larger clone lies one nucleotide away. This chain connects TRBV20-1 to TRBJ2-1, with no clear D. Germline CDR1 is DFQATT and CDR2 is SNEGSKA (reference sequence). This CDR3 region has 15 residues. Trimming shortened V by 0 bases and J by 9 bases, and 18 bases separated the two germline ends. CDR3 in DNA: TGCAGTGCTAGAGATTACCTTAAAGGGTGCGGTGAGCAGTTCTTC. Translation gives CSARDYLKGCGEQFF.